One and the same sample provided the 22 T cell receptor beta chains below, sequenced in a study of blood T cell repertoires in COVID-19. Generated by immunoSEQ multiplex PCR, the TCRdb table keeps only in-frame clones and is missing some. The data contain roughly 65,000 clones, more than 75% of them singletons. Input material: peripheral blood. The source is a human donor in a cohort sampled during active COVID-19.

This clone occurred once. V and J are TRBV5-8 and TRBJ2-1, with TRBD1 matching 9 bases. In germline, CDR1 is SGHTS, CDR2 YDEGEE. The CDR3 extends over 16 amino acids. V lost 0 bases, J lost 6 bases, and 7 bases stayed unmatched. The CDR3 region is CASSLAGTGYGNEQFF. DNA for the CDR3: TGTGCCAGCAGCTTGGCCGGGACAGGGTATGGCAATGAGCAGTTCTTC.

In this sample, this clone turned up once. An end of the junction differs from the germline gene, which may be a read error. The CDR3 region has the DNA TGTGCCAGTAGTTTACGGGAGACCCAGTACTTC. Its protein product is CASSLRETQYF. This chain connects TRBV12-3 or TRBV12-4 to TRBJ2-5; D uncertain. The CDR3 has 11 amino acids.

The rearrangement joins TRBV30 to TRBJ2-7, with D tentatively TRBD2 (7 bases). The CDR3 covers 16 residues. The V end lost 0 bases, the J end lost 3 bases, and 18 bases lay between the germline ends. The germline CDR1 and CDR2 sequences are GTSNPN and SVGIG (reference sequence). The CDR3: CAWSVLRGARLYEQYF. In DNA form, the CDR3 reads TGTGCCTGGAGTGTACTCCGGGGGGCCAGACTCTACGAGCAGTACTTC. The full variable domain, rest sourced from reference TRBV30 and TRBJ2-7, is SQTIHQWPATLVQPVGSPLSLECTVEGTSNPNLYWYRQAAGRGLQLLFYSVGIGQISSEVPQNLSASRPQDRQFILSSKKLLLSDSGFYLCAWSVLRGARLYEQYFGPGTRLTVT.

The CDR3 DNA reads TGTGCCAGCAGCCAAGAATCTTTTTCCTACGAGCAGTACTTC. Its translation is CASSQESFSYEQYF. The J gene is TRBJ2-7, the V gene TRBV14; D call uncertain. CDR3 length: 14 residues. Deletions cut 0 bases from V and 1 base from J, with 7 bases between. Germline values: CDR1 SGHDN, CDR2 FVKESK.

J is TRBJ2-7 and V is TRBV7-8; 7 bases match TRBD2. The V gene end was trimmed by 1 base and the J gene end by 4 bases; junction bases not matched to a gene: 4. Per the germline V gene, CDR1 is SGHVS and CDR2 is FQNEAQ. The CDR3 has 14 amino acids. The CDR3 loop reads CASSLGGGSYEQYF. The CDR3 DNA follows: TGTGCCAGCAGCTTAGGCGGGGGTTCTTACGAGCAGTACTTC.

This chain joins TRBV4-1 and TRBJ2-3; 7 nucleotides agree with TRBD1. V lost 0 bases and J lost 4; bases outside the gene matches: 7. This CDR3 is built from 16 residues. Looked up from germline, CDR1 is MGHRA and CDR2 is YSYEKL. CDR3 sequence reads: CASSQDEGAFSDTQYF. The CDR3, as DNA: TGCGCCAGCAGCCAAGACGAGGGGGCCTTCTCAGATACGCAGTATTTT.

This clone was counted a single time. The V call is TRBV4-2, the J call TRBJ2-1; 7 bases are a match to TRBD2. Germline loops: CDR1 LGHNA, CDR2 YNFKEQ. The CDR3 is made up of 15 amino acids. V lost 0 bases and J lost 5; bases outside the gene matches: 4. CDR3 nucleotides: TGTGCCAGCAGCCAAGAGCGGGAGTTGAACAATGAGCAGTTCTTC. This sequence encodes CASSQERELNNEQFF.

This rearrangement joins TRBV4-1 to TRBJ2-7; 13 bases are a match to TRBD2. Trimming took 3 bases from V and 10 from J; bases not matched to a gene: 12. Per germline, CDR1 MGHRA and CDR2 YSYEKL. This CDR3 contains 16 residues. In nucleotides, the CDR3 is TGCGCCAGCAGCCAGACCCTACTAGCGGGAGGGCCGCGCCAGTACTTC. It encodes CASSQTLLAGGPRQYF.

The rearrangement joins TRBV6-5 to TRBJ1-4; D gene ambiguous. Between the trimmed V and J ends, which lost 2 bases and 14 bases, there was a span of 15 bases. CDR3 length equals 13 residues. Germline V gene data show CDR1 as MNHEY and CDR2 as SVGAGI. CDR3 sequence reads: CASSYASSGGLFF. CDR3 sequence (DNA): TGTGCCAGCAGTTACGCATCTTCGGGAGGGCTGTTTTTT.

The V call is TRBV6-5, the J call TRBJ1-2; D is unresolved. Trimming cost V 7 bases and J 3 bases, with 9 bases left between them. The germline gives CDR1 MNHEY, CDR2 SVGAGI. This CDR3 has 12 residues. The CDR3: CASNPSDYGYTF. In nucleotides, the CDR3 is TGTGCCAGCAATCCCTCGGACTATGGCTACACCTTC.

This clone has only a few counts. This chain uses TRBV6-5 with TRBJ1-6, with D perhaps TRBD1 (5 bases). Trimming took 3 bases from V and 6 from J, leaving 12 bases between them. The CDR3 sequence is 15 residues long. Germline loops: CDR1 MNHEY, CDR2 SVGAGI. The CDR3 DNA sequence: TGTGCCAGCAGTTATTTGGGGGAGGGTAATTCACCCCTCCACTTT. Translated: CASSYLGEGNSPLHF.

The V and J genes are TRBV10-3 and TRBJ1-1; no reliable D call. Germline values: CDR1 ENHRY, CDR2 SYGVKD. V lost 5 bases and J lost 1, with 8 bases in between. The CDR3 length is 13 residues. The CDR3 DNA follows: TGTGCCATCAGTCAGGCCGAGAACACTGAAGCTTTCTTT. Its protein is CAISQAENTEAFF.

This rearrangement joins TRBV28 to TRBJ1-2, with a weak D call TRBD1 (6 bases). The CDR3 has 14 residues. V lost 6 bases, J lost 4 bases, and 15 bases lay in between. Per germline, CDR1 MDHEN and CDR2 SYDVKM. CDR3 loop: CASRATGSGYGYTF. The CDR3 DNA is TGTGCCAGCAGGGCGACAGGCTCCGGCTATGGCTACACCTTC.

The chain couples TRBV5-6 to TRBJ2-7, with unresolved D. CDR1 SGHDT and CDR2 YYEEEE come from the germline V gene. The CDR3 is made up of 14 amino acids. V dropped 4 bases and J dropped 0 bases, with 11 bases sitting between them. CDR3 in DNA: TGTGCCAGCAGCCCGTTGGGCAGCTCCTACGAGCAGTACTTC. Translating gives CASSPLGSSYEQYF. Full variable domain (outside the CDR3, taken from reference TRBV5-6 and TRBJ2-7): DAGVTQSPTHLIKTRGQQVTLRCSPKSGHDTVSWYQQALGQGPQFIFQYYEEEERQRGNFPDRFSGHQFPNYSSELNVNALLLGDSALYLCASSPLGSSYEQYFGPGTRLTVT.

This clone was recorded a few times. The chain combines TRBV6-5 with TRBJ1-5; TRBD1 matches at 10 bases. CDR1 and CDR2 from the germline V gene are MNHEY and SVGAGI. CDR3 length: 15 amino acids. J was trimmed by 7 bases and V by 6 bases; bases with no gene match: 9. This CDR3 reads CASRLDRGPRQPQHF. CDR3 DNA: TGTGCCAGCAGGCTTGACAGGGGGCCAAGGCAGCCCCAGCATTTT.

The V gene is TRBV24-1, the J gene TRBJ2-1; D remains ambiguous. Germline CDR1 is KGHDR and CDR2 is SFDVKD. V was trimmed by 1 base and J by 3 bases, leaving 12 bases between them. The CDR3 loop spans 16 amino acids. The CDR3 DNA is TGTGCCACCAGTGATTTCGCAACTTCGAACTACAATGAGCAGTTCTTC. Its protein product is CATSDFATSNYNEQFF.

In this sample, this clone turned up a few times. Additional DNA sequences in this sample encode the identical CDR3. The chain employs TRBV6-6 and TRBJ2-1, with TRBD1 matching 7 bases. Trimming took 6 bases from V and 3 from J; bases not matched to a gene: 2. Germline V gives CDR1 MNHNY, CDR2 SVGAGI (reference sequence). The CDR3 runs 13 residues. The CDR3: CASSRDSYNEQFF. The CDR3 DNA is TGTGCCAGCAGCCGGGACAGCTACAATGAGCAGTTCTTC.

This clone was detected once. The chain combines TRBV6-5 with TRBJ1-5; 11 bases agree with TRBD1. Germline V lookup: CDR1 MNHEY, CDR2 SVGAGI. J gave up 4 bases and V 5 bases, and 4 bases lay outside the gene matches. This CDR3 is 15 amino acids long. Here the CDR3 reads CASSPRDRGNQPQHF. The CDR3 DNA is TGTGCCAGCAGTCCCCGGGACAGGGGGAATCAGCCCCAGCATTTT.

This rearrangement joins TRBV29-1 to TRBJ2-7; D unresolved. Trimming left V 7 bases short and J 0 bases short, with 13 bases between. The CDR3 loop spans 13 amino acids. From germline, CDR1 is SQVTM and CDR2 ANQGSEA. As DNA, the CDR3 is TGCAGCGAGACCGGGTGCCCCTCCTACGAGCAGTACTTC. It yields the protein CSETGCPSYEQYF.

This chain joins TRBV7-9 and TRBJ2-2; 10 bases are a match to TRBD1. The CDR3 is made up of 15 amino acids. V gave up 1 base and J gave up 7 bases; unmatched junction bases: 3. Germline V gene data show CDR1 as SEHNR and CDR2 as FQNEAQ (reference sequence). CDR3 loop: CASSLGDRGVGELFF. As DNA, the CDR3 is TGTGCCAGCAGCTTAGGGGACAGGGGTGTCGGGGAGCTGTTTTTT.

The chain carries TRBV4-2 and TRBJ2-7; TRBD1 agrees at 7 bases. V lost 4 bases to trimming and J lost 2 bases; unmatched junction nucleotides: 5. The germline gives CDR1 LGHNA, CDR2 YNFKEQ. The CDR3 loop spans 14 amino acids. The chain's CDR3 is CASSLRQGAYEQYF. CDR3 nucleotide sequence: TGTGCCAGCAGCCTAAGACAGGGTGCCTACGAGCAGTACTTC.

This chain links TRBV3-1 (or the pseudogene TRBV3-2) with TRBJ2-7; 11 bases map to TRBD2. Unmatched junction bases numbered 4, after V lost 4 bases and J lost 2 bases. The CDR3 contains 15 residues. Germline V CDR1 and CDR2: LGHDT, YNNKEL (reference sequence). The CDR3 DNA is TGTGCCAGCAGCCCAACTAGCGGGAGTACCTACGAGCAGTACTTC. Its translation: CASSPTSGSTYEQYF.